The 18 T cell receptor beta chains listed next were all sequenced from one sample in a study of metastatic and nonmetastatic thyroid tumors. Each patient went into thyroid surgery without having received any treatment. TCRdb re-called the PCR reads with MiXCR. Counted here are more than 40,000 clones, approximately 15% occurring once; the ten biggest clones make up about 20%. Sequenced input: blood. Receptors originate from a female donor with papillary thyroid cancer or a benign thyroid nodule (not recorded which). Some clones in this sample may be carry-over from other donors' samples.

This clone showed up many times. The rearrangement joins TRBV5-4 to TRBJ2-7, with TRBD2 as a possible D gene (6 bases). The CDR3 runs 13 residues. V lost 10 bases to trimming and J lost 2 bases, with 16 bases between them. CDR1 is SGHNT, CDR2 YYREEE, per germline (reference sequence). CDR3 bases: TGTGCCTTGGGGACTGGAGAAGCCTACGAGCAGTACTTC. Translated: CALGTGEAYEQYF.

This clone has a handful of counts. The J gene is TRBJ2-1, the V gene TRBV28; TRBD2 is a possible D gene (7 bases). Germline values: CDR1 MDHEN, CDR2 SYDVKM. V dropped 10 bases and J dropped 3 bases, with 16 bases sitting between them. This CDR3 region has 14 residues. The CDR3 is CATRGLRIYNEQFF. The DNA of the CDR3 is TGTGCCACCAGGGGACTACGCATCTACAATGAGCAGTTCTTC.

This clone was detected a few times. The J gene is TRBJ2-1, the V gene TRBV6-1; D ambiguous. This CDR3 is 14 amino acids long. Germline CDR1 MNHNS, CDR2 SASEGT. Trimming left V 1 base short and J 8 bases short, with 12 bases between. CDR3 in DNA: TGTGCCAGCAGTGAAGGCTTCGGTAGGGATGAGCAGTTCTTC. Translation: CASSEGFGRDEQFF.

This clone was detected a few times. The chain recombines TRBV6-1 with TRBJ2-1, with D unclear. This CDR3 has 17 amino acids. V was clipped by 0 bases and J by 5 bases, with 17 bases between them. Germline loops: CDR1 MNHNS, CDR2 SASEGT. CDR3 DNA: TGTGCCAGCAGTGAAGCGCTTTGGCGGAAAACAAACAATGAGCAGTTCTTC. Its protein product is CASSEALWRKTNNEQFF.

Ten or more counts support this clone. The rearrangement uses TRBV7-8 and TRBJ2-7; possibly TRBD2 for D (5 bases). V lost 3 bases and J 6 bases, leaving 15 bases between the germline ends. The CDR3 is made up of 14 amino acids. Germline CDR1 reads SGHVS; CDR2 reads FQNEAQ. CDR3 sequence: CASSFSTGSGEQYF. As DNA, the CDR3 is TGTGCCAGCAGCTTCAGTACTGGGAGCGGCGAGCAGTACTTC.

Concerning this clone itself: At one boundary the junction diverges from the germline segment, which might be a read error. This chain connects TRBV14 to TRBJ2-3; the D is unclear. The CDR3 runs to 14 residues. Germline CDR1 and CDR2: SGHDN and FVKESK. The CDR3 here is CASSQDRATDTQYF. CDR3 DNA: TGTGCTAGCAGCCAAGATAGGGCGACAGATACGCAGTATTTT.

This clone has at least ten counts. This chain joins TRBV11-2 and TRBJ2-7; TRBD1 aligns across 7 bases. Germline V CDR1 and CDR2: SGHAT, FQNNGV. V shed 7 bases and J 6 bases; nucleotides not matched to a gene: 9. CDR3 length equals 13 residues. The CDR3: CASTLGSGGEQYF. The CDR3 nucleotides read TGTGCCAGCACCTTGGGATCAGGGGGCGAGCAGTACTTC.

This clone has ten or more counts. This chain joins TRBV19 and TRBJ1-4, with TRBD1 as a possible D gene (5 bases). Germline V lookup: CDR1 LNHDA, CDR2 SQIVND (reference sequence). This CDR3 contains 15 residues. The V gene lost 6 bases and the J gene lost 8 bases, with 19 bases spanning the gap. DNA for the CDR3: TGTGCCAGTAGGATTACCGGGACTTTAACCGAAAAACTGTTTTTT. Its protein product is CASRITGTLTEKLFF.

This clone was recorded many times. V and J are TRBV2 and TRBJ2-3; tentatively, D is TRBD1 or TRBD2 (5 bases each). CDR1 and CDR2 from the germline V gene are SNHLY and FYNNEI. The CDR3 loop spans 13 amino acids. V lost 5 bases and J lost 2, with 8 bases in between. The CDR3 is CASSLGTTDTQYF. The CDR3, as DNA: TGTGCCAGCAGTCTCGGGACCACAGATACGCAGTATTTT.

The table lists this clone with many counts. The chain couples TRBV30 to TRBJ1-6; 7 bases match TRBD1. V was pared by 0 bases and J by 8 bases, with 7 bases of the junction left unmatched. The CDR3 covers 15 residues. Looked up from germline, CDR1 is GTSNPN and CDR2 is SVGIG (reference sequence). CDR3 sequence (DNA): TGTGCCTGGAGTGTTGGTAGGGGGCAGGATTCACCCCTCCACTTT. Its protein product is CAWSVGRGQDSPLHF.

In its sample, this clone was seen many times. The genes are TRBV30 and TRBJ1-5; a possible D gene is TRBD1 (5 bases). CDR3 length equals 13 residues. The V and J ends lost 3 bases and 1 base respectively, with 7 bases between them. Germline V gene data show CDR1 as GTSNPN and CDR2 as SVGIG (reference sequence). The CDR3 region has the DNA TGTGCCTGGAGCCGGGACAGCAATCAGCCCCAGCATTTT. Its translation: CAWSRDSNQPQHF.

This clone was counted between two and nine times. An end of the junction does not agree with germline; a read error may underlie this. V and J are TRBV12-3 or TRBV12-4 and TRBJ2-1; possible D gene TRBD2, 6 bases. The CDR3 is 13 amino acids. The CDR3, as DNA: TGTGCTAGCAGGCTAGCTATCGGAGGGGAGCAGTTCTTC. Translation gives CASRLAIGGEQFF.

At least ten counts were recorded for this clone. The junction departs from the called germline gene at one end, perhaps through a read error. The CDR3, as DNA: TGCGCCGGCAGCTTGGGGTTTTTGGGTTCCACTGAAGCTTTCTTT. Residues: CAGSLGFLGSTEAFF. The chain recombines TRBV5-1 with TRBJ1-1; the D is unclear. The CDR3 contains 15 residues. Germline V gene data show CDR1 as SGHRS and CDR2 as YFSETQ.

There are many counts of this clone. The chain combines TRBV4-1 with TRBJ2-3; D unclear. The CDR3 consists of 14 residues. Trimming left V 0 bases short and J 4 bases short, with 8 bases between. The germline gives CDR1 MGHRA, CDR2 YSYEKL. The CDR3 bases are TGCGCCAGCAGCCAAGAGCAGGCGGCAGATACGCAGTATTTT. It specifies CASSQEQAADTQYF.

By its share, this clone is medium-sized. This chain connects TRBV6-1 to TRBJ2-6; TRBD1 aligns across 10 bases. The CDR3 runs to 16 residues. The junction had 2 bases not matched to a gene; V was cut back by 4 bases and J by 2 bases. Germline CDR1 and CDR2: MNHNS and SASEGT. For the CDR3, the DNA is TGTGCCAGCAGTGCAGGGACAGGGGCTGGGGCCAACGTCCTGACTTTC. Amino acid sequence: CASSAGTGAGANVLTF.

This clone turned up a few times. One end of the junction is discordant with germline, which a read error may explain. The sample has other DNA sequences that encode this CDR3 too. The rearrangement joins TRBV18 to TRBJ1-1; no clear D gene. Germline V gene data show CDR1 as KGHSH and CDR2 as LQKENI. This CDR3 is built from 12 residues. For the CDR3, the DNA is TGTGCCAGCTCACCGGAGCTTACTGAAGCCTTCTTT. This translates into CASSPELTEAFF.

This clone has only a few counts. Given a much more abundant clone one base away, this may be a read error. The rearrangement joins TRBV28 to TRBJ1-4; D unclear. Germline assignment: CDR1 MDHEN and CDR2 SYDVKM. The CDR3 is 14 amino acids. Trimming left V 5 bases short and J 9 bases short, with 16 bases between. Written as DNA, the CDR3 is TGTGCCAGCAGTCCAGGTCCGGGAGTTCAAAAACTGTTTTTT. This codes for CASSPGPGVQKLFF.

This clone appeared a few times. This chain joins TRBV28 and TRBJ1-2; D possibly corresponds to TRBD1 (6 bases). Trimming took off 5 bases at V and 4 bases at J, with 14 bases between the two ends. From germline, CDR1 is MDHEN and CDR2 SYDVKM. The CDR3 has 14 residues. The DNA for the CDR3 is TGTGCCAGCAGTACATTACAGGGTGGCTATGGCTACACCTTC. This translates into CASSTLQGGYGYTF.